This T cell receptor beta chain was identified in a study of CD8 T cells in Susac syndrome. V lost 5 bases, J lost 4 bases, and 15 bases stayed unmatched. This CDR3 is built from 17 residues. The V gene's germline CDR1 is SGHDT and CDR2 YYEEEE. TEMRA cells underwent FACS enrichment and CD8+ and CD4+ T cells underwent negative isolation. Random hexamers served to reverse transcribe roughly 0.5 to 1 ug RNA. TCRdb processed the immunoSEQ multiplex PCR reads anew with MiXCR; each CDR3 protein has one entry. The data hold tens of thousands of distinct CDR3 sequences, with 85% to 95% observed a single time.

This receptor was identified in a human donor in good health. The chain combines TRBV5-6 with TRBJ2-1; 7 bases agree with TRBD2. The specimen sequenced was CD8+ T cells from PBMCs. The CDR3 DNA reads as TGTGCCAGCAGTCGGAGGGCGGGGACTACTCGTTACAATGAGCAGTTCTTC. It translates to CASSRRAGTTRYNEQFF.